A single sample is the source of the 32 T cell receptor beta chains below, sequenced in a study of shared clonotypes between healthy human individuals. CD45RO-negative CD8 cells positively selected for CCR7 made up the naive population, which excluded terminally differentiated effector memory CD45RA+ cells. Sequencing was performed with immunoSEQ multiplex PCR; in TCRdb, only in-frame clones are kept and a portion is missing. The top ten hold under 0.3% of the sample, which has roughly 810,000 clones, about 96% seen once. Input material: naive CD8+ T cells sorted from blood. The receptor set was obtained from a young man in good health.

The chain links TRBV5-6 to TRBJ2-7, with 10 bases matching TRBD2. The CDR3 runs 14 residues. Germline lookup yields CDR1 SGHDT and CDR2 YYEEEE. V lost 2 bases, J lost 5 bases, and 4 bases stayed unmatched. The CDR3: CASSFTSGKDEQYF. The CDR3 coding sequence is TGTGCCAGCAGCTTCACTAGCGGGAAAGACGAGCAGTACTTC. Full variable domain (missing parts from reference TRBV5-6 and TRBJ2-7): DAGVTQSPTHLIKTRGQQVTLRCSPKSGHDTVSWYQQALGQGPQFIFQYYEEEERQRGNFPDRFSGHQFPNYSSELNVNALLLGDSALYLCASSFTSGKDEQYFGPGTRLTVT.

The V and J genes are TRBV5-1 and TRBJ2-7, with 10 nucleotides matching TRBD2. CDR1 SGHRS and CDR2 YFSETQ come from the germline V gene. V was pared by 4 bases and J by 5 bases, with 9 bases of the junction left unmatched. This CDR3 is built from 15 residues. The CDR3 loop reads CASSRAGTSVDEQYF. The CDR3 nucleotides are TGCGCCAGCAGCAGAGCCGGGACTAGCGTCGACGAGCAGTACTTC.

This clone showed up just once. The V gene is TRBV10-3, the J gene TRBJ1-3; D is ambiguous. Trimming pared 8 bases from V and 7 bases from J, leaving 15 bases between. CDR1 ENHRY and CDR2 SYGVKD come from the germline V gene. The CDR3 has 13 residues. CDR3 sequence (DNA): TGTGCCATCCAGGATCGGGCCGACAACACCATATATTTT. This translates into CAIQDRADNTIYF.

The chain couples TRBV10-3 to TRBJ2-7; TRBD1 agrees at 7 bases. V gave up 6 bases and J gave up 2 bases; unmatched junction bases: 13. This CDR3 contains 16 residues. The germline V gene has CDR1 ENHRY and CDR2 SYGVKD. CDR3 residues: CAIRGGTGASPYEQYF. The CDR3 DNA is TGTGCCATCAGAGGGGGAACAGGGGCTTCCCCCTACGAGCAGTACTTC.

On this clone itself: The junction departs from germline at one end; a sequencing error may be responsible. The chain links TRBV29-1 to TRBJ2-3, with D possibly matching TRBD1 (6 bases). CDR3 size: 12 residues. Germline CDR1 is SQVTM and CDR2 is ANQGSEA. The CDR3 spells CSVDRDTDAQYF. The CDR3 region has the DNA TGCAGCGTTGACCGGGACACAGATGCGCAGTATTTT.

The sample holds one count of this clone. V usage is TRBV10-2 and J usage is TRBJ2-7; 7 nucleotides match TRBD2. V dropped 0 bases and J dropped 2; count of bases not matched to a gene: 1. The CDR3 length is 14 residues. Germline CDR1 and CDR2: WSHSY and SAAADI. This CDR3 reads CASSESREPYEQYF. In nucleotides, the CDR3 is TGCGCCAGCAGTGAGTCGCGGGAGCCCTACGAGCAGTACTTC.

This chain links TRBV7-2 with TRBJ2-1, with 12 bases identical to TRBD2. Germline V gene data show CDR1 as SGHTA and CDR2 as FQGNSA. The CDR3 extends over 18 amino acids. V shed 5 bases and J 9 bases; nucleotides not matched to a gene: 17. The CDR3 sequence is CASSLPPWTSGMEGEQFF. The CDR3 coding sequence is TGTGCCAGCAGCCTGCCTCCCTGGACTAGCGGGATGGAGGGTGAGCAGTTCTTC.

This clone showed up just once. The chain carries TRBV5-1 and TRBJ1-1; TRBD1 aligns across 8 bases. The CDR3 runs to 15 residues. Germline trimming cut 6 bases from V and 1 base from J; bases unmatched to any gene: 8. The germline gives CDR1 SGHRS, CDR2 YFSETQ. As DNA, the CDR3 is TGCGCCAGCAACCCCTCGGGGACAGGGAACACTGAAGCTTTCTTT. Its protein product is CASNPSGTGNTEAFF.

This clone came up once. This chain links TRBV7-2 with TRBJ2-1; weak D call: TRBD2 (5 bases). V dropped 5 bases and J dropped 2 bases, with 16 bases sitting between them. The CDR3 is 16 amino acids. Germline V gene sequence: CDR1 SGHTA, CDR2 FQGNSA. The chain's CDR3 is CASSGYRDTTYNEQFF. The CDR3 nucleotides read TGTGCCAGCAGCGGATACCGGGATACCACCTACAATGAGCAGTTCTTC.

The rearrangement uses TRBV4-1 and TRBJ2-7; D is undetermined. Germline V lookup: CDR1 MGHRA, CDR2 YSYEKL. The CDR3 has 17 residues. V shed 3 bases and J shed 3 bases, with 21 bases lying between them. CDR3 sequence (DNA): TGCGCCAGCAGCCAGTTGGCGACAAGGACGGAACGCTACGAGCAGTACTTC. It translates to CASSQLATRTERYEQYF.

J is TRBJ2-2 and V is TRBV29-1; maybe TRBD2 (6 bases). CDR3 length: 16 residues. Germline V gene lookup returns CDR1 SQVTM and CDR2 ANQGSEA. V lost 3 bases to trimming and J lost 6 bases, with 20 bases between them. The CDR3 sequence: CSVELRGRLSSGELFF. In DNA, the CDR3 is TGCAGCGTTGAGTTGAGAGGGAGGCTATCTTCCGGGGAGCTGTTTTTT.

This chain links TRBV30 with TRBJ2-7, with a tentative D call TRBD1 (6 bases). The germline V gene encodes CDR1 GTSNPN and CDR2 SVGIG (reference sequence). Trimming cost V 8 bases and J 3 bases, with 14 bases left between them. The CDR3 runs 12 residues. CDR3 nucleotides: TGTGCCGGGACCGGACAGAACTACGAGCAGTACTTC. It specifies CAGTGQNYEQYF.

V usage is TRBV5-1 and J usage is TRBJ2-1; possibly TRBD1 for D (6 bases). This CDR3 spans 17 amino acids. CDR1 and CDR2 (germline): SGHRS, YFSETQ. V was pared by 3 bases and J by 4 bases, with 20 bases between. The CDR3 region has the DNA TGCGCCAGCAGCTCGGGATTCCGGGACACGAGTTACAATGAGCAGTTCTTC. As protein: CASSSGFRDTSYNEQFF.

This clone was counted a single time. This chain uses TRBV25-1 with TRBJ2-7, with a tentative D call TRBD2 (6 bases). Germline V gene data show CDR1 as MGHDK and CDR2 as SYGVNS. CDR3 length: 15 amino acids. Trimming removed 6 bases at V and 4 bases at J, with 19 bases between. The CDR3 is CASSGGGGDGYEQYF. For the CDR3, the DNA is TGTGCCAGCAGCGGCGGCGGAGGGGACGGATACGAGCAGTACTTC.

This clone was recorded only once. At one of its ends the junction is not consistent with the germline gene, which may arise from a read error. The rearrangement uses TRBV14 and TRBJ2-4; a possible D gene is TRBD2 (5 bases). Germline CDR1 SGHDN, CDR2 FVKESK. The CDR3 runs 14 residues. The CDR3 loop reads CASSQAIGLPLIHF. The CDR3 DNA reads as TGTGCCAGCAGCCAAGCAATTGGACTCCCCTTAATACACTTC.

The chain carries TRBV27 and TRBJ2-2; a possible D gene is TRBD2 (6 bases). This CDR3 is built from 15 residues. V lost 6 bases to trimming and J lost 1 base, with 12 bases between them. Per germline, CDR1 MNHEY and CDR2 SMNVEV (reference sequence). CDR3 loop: CASRGGDQNTGELFF. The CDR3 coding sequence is TGTGCCAGCAGAGGAGGGGATCAGAACACCGGGGAGCTGTTTTTT.

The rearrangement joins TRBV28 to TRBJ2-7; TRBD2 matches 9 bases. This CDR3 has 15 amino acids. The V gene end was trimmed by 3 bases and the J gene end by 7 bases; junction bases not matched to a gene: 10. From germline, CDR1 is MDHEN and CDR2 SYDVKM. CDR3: CASSFVFSGSSEQYF. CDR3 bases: TGTGCCAGCAGTTTCGTTTTTAGCGGGAGCTCGGAGCAGTACTTC.

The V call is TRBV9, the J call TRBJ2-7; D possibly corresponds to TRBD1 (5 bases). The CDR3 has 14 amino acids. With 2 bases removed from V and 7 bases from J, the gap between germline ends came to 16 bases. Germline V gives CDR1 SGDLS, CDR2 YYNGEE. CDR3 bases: TGTGCCAGCAGCGTGCAGGGATCGGCTCGGGAGCAGTACTTC. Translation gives CASSVQGSAREQYF.

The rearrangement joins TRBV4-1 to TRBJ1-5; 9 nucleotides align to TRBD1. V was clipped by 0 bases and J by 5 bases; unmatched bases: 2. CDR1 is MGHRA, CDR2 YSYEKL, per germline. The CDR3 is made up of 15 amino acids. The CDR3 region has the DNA TGCGCCAGCAGCCAAGACAGGACAGGGGATCAGCCCCAGCATTTT. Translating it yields CASSQDRTGDQPQHF.

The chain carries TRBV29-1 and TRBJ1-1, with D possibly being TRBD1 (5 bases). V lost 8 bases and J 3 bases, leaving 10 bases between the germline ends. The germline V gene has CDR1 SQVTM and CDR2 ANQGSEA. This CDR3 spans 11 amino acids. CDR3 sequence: CSTMGDTEAFF. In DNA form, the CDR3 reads TGCAGCACAATGGGGGACACTGAAGCTTTCTTT.

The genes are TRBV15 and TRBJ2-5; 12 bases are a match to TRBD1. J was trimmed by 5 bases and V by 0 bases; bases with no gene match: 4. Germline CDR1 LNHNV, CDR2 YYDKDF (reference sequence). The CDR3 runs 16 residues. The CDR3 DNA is TGTGCCACCAGCAGAGAGGGACAGGGGGCTGGGGAGACCCAGTACTTC. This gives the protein CATSREGQGAGETQYF.

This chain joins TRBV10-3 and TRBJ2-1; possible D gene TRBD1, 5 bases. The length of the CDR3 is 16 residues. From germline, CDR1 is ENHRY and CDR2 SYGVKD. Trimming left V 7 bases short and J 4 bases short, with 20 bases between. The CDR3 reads CAIKGRVTDTYNEQFF. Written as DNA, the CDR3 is TGTGCCATCAAAGGAAGAGTGACAGATACATACAATGAGCAGTTCTTC.

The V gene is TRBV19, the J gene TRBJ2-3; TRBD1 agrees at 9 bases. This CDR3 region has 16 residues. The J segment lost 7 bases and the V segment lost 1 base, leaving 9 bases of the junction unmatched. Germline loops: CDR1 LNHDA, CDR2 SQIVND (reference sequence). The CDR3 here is CASSIVWDREKNTQYF. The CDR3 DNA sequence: TGTGCCAGTAGTATAGTTTGGGACAGGGAGAAGAATACGCAGTATTTT.

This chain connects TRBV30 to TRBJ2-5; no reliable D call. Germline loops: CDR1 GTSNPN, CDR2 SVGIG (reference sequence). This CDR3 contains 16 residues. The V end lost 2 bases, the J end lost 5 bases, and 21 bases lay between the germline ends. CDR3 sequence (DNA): TGTGCCTGGAGTTCTGGGGTAGCAGGAATGGGGGAGACCCAGTACTTC. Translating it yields CAWSSGVAGMGETQYF.

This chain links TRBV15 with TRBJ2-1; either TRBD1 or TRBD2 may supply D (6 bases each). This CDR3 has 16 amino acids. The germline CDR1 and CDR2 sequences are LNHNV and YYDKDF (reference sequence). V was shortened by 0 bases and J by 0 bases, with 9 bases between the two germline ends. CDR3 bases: TGTGCCACCAGCAGAGAAGGGGGGCTCTCCTACAATGAGCAGTTCTTC. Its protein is CATSREGGLSYNEQFF.

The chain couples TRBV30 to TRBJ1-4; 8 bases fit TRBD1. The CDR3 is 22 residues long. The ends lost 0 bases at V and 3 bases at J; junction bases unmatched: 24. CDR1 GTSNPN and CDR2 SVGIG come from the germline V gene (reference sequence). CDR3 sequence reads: CAWSVHIDWTGPAWYPNEKLFF. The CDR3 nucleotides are TGTGCCTGGAGTGTACACATTGATTGGACAGGGCCGGCTTGGTATCCTAATGAAAAACTGTTTTTT. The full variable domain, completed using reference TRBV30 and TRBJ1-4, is SQTIHQWPATLVQPVGSPLSLECTVEGTSNPNLYWYRQAAGRGLQLLFYSVGIGQISSEVPQNLSASRPQDRQFILSSKKLLLSDSGFYLCAWSVHIDWTGPAWYPNEKLFFGSGTQLSVL.

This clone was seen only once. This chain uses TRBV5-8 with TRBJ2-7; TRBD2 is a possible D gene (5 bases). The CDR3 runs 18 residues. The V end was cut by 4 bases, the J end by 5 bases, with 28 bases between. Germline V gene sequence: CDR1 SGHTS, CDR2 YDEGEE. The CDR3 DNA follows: TGTGCCAGCAGCCGGACTCACGACCAGGACTCTTATCCCGACGAGCAGTACTTC. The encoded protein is CASSRTHDQDSYPDEQYF.

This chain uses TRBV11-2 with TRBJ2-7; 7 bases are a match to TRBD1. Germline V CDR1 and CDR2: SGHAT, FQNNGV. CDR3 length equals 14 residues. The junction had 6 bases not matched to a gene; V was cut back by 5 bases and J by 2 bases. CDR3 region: CASSVKGQTYEQYF. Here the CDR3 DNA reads TGTGCCAGCAGCGTTAAGGGACAGACCTACGAGCAGTACTTC. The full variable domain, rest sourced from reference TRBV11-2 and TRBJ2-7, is EAGVAQSPRYKIIEKRQSVAFWCNPISGHATLYWYQQILGQGPKLLIQFQNNGVVDDSQLPKDRFSAERLKGVDSTLKIQPAKLEDSAVYLCASSVKGQTYEQYFGPGTRLTVT.

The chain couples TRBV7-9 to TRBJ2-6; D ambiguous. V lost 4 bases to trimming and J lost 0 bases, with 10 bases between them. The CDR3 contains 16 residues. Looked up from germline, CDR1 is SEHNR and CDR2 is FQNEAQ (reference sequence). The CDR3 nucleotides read TGTGCCAGCAGCTCCCGGATCCACTCTGGGGCCAACGTCCTGACTTTC. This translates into CASSSRIHSGANVLTF.

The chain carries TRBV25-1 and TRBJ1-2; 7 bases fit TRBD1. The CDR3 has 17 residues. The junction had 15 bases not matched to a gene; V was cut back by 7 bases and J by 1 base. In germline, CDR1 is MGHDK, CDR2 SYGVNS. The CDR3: CASTFPGQTILNYGYTF. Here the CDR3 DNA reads TGTGCCAGCACATTTCCGGGACAGACGATTCTTAACTATGGCTACACCTTC.

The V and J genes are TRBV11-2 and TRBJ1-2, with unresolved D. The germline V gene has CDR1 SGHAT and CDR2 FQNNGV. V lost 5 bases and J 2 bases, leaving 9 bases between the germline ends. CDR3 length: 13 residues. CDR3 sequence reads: CASSGNGNYGYTF. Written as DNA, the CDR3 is TGTGCCAGCAGCGGAAATGGAAACTATGGCTACACCTTC.

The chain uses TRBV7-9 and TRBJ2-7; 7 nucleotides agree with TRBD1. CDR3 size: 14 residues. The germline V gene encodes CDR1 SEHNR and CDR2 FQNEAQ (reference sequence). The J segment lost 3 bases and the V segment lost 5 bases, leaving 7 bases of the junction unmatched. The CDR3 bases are TGTGCCAGCAGCCCCCGGGACAGCGGCTACGAGCAGTACTTC. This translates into CASSPRDSGYEQYF.